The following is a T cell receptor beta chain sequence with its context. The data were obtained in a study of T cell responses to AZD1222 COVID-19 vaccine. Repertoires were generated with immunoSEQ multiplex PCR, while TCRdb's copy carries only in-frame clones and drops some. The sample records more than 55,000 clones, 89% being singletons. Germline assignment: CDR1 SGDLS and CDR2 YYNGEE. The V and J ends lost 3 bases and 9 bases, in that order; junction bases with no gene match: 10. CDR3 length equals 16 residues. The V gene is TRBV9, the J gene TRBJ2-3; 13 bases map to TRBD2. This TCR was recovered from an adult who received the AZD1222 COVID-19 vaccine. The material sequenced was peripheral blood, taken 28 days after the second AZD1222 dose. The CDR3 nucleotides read TGTGCCAGCAGCGAGACTAGCGGGGGGACCCAGGGGACGCAGTATTTT. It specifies CASSETSGGTQGTQYF.